The 9 T cell receptor beta chains given below trace back to one sample, sequenced in a study of identical twins' blood T cells. A single record per CDR3 protein comes from TCRdb applying MiXCR to the 5' RACE reads. This sample has 400,000 or so distinct CDR3 sequences, with roughly 30% found just once. The sequenced material came from PBMCs. These TCRs come from a woman between 18 and 49 years old in good health.

This clonotype was detected ten times or more. The rearrangement joins TRBV7-8 to TRBJ2-1; no clear D. Germline loops: CDR1 SGHVS, CDR2 FQNEAQ. Trimming removed 5 bases from V and 9 bases from J, with 11 bases in between. The length of the CDR3 is 12 residues. The CDR3 region is CASSKERSEQFF. The CDR3, as DNA: TGTGCCAGCAGCAAAGAAAGGAGTGAGCAGTTCTTC.

CDR3 coding DNA: TGCGCCAGCCTCGGACAGGATAGTGGGAATGAGCAGTTCTTC. It is translated as CASLGQDSGNEQFF. This chain connects TRBV5-1 to TRBJ2-1; 7 bases line up with TRBD1. Trimming at V came to 7 bases and at J to 7 bases, leaving 11 bases not matched to a gene. Per germline, CDR1 SGHRS and CDR2 YFSETQ. The CDR3 has 14 amino acids.

This clonotype was seen only a few times. This chain links TRBV19 with TRBJ1-2; D not resolved. CDR1 is LNHDA and CDR2 is SQIVND in the germline V gene (reference sequence). The CDR3 runs to 13 residues. The V gene lost 4 bases and the J gene lost 2 bases, with 8 bases spanning the gap. The CDR3 nucleotides read TGTGCCAGTAGTAGTCGGAGAAACTATGGCTACACCTTC. Its protein is CASSSRRNYGYTF.

This clonotype showed up just a few times. This chain uses TRBV6-2 or TRBV6-3 with TRBJ2-3; D gene unclear. The CDR3 runs to 13 residues. Germline CDR1 is MNHEY and CDR2 is SVGEGT. Trimming removed 7 bases at V and 2 bases at J, with 10 bases between. The chain's CDR3 is CASNTQNTDTQYF. CDR3 DNA: TGTGCCAGCAATACCCAGAACACAGATACGCAGTATTTT.

The chain uses TRBV19 and TRBJ2-1, with no clear D. V was cut by 5 bases and J by 0 bases, with 11 bases left in between. This CDR3 is built from 15 residues. CDR1 is LNHDA and CDR2 is SQIVND in the germline V gene (reference sequence). This CDR3 reads CASSGSESSYNEQFF. CDR3 coding DNA: TGTGCCAGTAGTGGTTCAGAAAGCTCCTACAATGAGCAGTTCTTC.

This clonotype was recorded a few times. The rearrangement joins TRBV3-1 to TRBJ1-1; D gene unclear. From germline, CDR1 is LGHDT and CDR2 YNNKEL (reference sequence). The CDR3 totals 11 residues. V was clipped by 3 bases and J by 4 bases, with 3 bases between them. In nucleotides, the CDR3 is TGTGCCAGCAGCCACATCACTGAAGCTTTCTTT. This encodes CASSHITEAFF.

The chain uses TRBV6-6 and TRBJ2-2; D unclear. Trimming removed 3 bases at V and 5 bases at J, with 13 bases between. The CDR3 covers 15 residues. In germline, CDR1 is MNHNY, CDR2 SVGAGI (reference sequence). The DNA of the CDR3 is TGTGCCAGCAGTTATTACGCCACAGAAACCGGGGAGCTGTTTTTT. Translated, it gives CASSYYATETGELFF.

The J gene is TRBJ2-3, the V gene TRBV9; D is uncertain. The CDR3 length is 13 residues. Per the germline V gene, CDR1 is SGDLS and CDR2 is YYNGEE. The ends were cut back, 2 bases at V and 4 bases at J, with 8 bases in the middle. In DNA, the CDR3 is TGTGCCAGCAGCGTGAACATCGCAGATACGCAGTATTTT. The encoded protein is CASSVNIADTQYF.

A few counts support this clonotype. The chain combines TRBV20-1 with TRBJ1-2; tentative D call: TRBD1 (6 bases). Germline loops: CDR1 DFQATT, CDR2 SNEGSKA (reference sequence). The CDR3 sequence is 12 residues long. The V end lost 4 bases, the J end lost 0 bases, and 6 bases lay between the germline ends. The CDR3, as DNA: TGCAGTGCTAACAGGGCTAACTATGGCTACACCTTC. Translated: CSANRANYGYTF.